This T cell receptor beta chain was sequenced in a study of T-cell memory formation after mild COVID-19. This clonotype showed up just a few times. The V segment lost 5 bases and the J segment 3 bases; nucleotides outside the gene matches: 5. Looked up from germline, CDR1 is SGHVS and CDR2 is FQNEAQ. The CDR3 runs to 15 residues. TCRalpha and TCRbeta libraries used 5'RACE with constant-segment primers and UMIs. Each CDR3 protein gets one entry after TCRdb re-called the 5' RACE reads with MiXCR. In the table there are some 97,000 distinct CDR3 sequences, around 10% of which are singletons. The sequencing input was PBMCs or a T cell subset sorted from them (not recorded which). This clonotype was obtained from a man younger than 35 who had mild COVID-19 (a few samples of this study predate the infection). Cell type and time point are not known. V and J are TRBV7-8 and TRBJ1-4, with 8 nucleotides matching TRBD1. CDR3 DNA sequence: TGTGCCAGCAGCCCTCGGACAGGGTCTAATGAAAAACTGTTTTTT. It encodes CASSPRTGSNEKLFF.